The 11 T cell receptor beta chains listed next were all sequenced from one sample in a study of blood T cell repertoires in COVID-19. Repertoires were generated with immunoSEQ multiplex PCR, while TCRdb's copy carries only in-frame clones and drops some. The sample lists fewer than 500,000 clones, 70% to 85% seen once, with 1.1% in the top ten. The sample taken for sequencing was peripheral blood. The receptors originated from a human donor with acute or convalescent COVID-19. The donor label of this sample is uncertain.

In this sample, this clone turned up once. V and J are TRBV7-8 and TRBJ2-1; D might be TRBD2 (6 bases). CDR3 length equals 14 residues. Germline values: CDR1 SGHVS, CDR2 FQNEAQ. The V and J ends lost 5 bases and 3 bases respectively, with 11 bases between them. The CDR3 loop is CASSPLANYNEQFF. In DNA, the CDR3 is TGTGCCAGCAGCCCTCTAGCGAACTACAATGAGCAGTTCTTC.

The rearrangement links TRBV6-5 to TRBJ1-6; the match to TRBD1 covers 7 bases. Germline CDR1 is MNHEY and CDR2 is SVGAGI. V shed 2 bases, J shed 8 bases, and the junction held 6 bases outside the gene matches. This CDR3 has 15 residues. The CDR3 bases are TGTGCCAGCAGTTACACGACAGGGCGGGATTCACCCCTCCACTTT. It is translated as CASSYTTGRDSPLHF.

This clone has only a few counts. This chain joins TRBV11-2 and TRBJ2-1; D gene unclear. This CDR3 has 13 residues. Germline V gene sequence: CDR1 SGHAT, CDR2 FQNNGV. V lost 1 base and J lost 5, with 6 bases in between. The CDR3 nucleotides are TGTGCCAGCAGCTTAGTCAGAAACAATGAGCAGTTCTTC. Residues: CASSLVRNNEQFF.

This chain links TRBV29-1 with TRBJ2-7, with 9 bases identical to TRBD2. The CDR3 length is 12 residues. CDR1 is SQVTM and CDR2 is ANQGSEA in the germline V gene. The ends lost 4 bases at V and 6 bases at J; junction bases unmatched: 4. The CDR3, as DNA: TGCAGCGTTGCCAGCGGGAGGTTCGAGCAGTACTTC. Protein: CSVASGRFEQYF.

The chain carries TRBV30 and TRBJ2-7; 12 nucleotides align to TRBD1. CDR1 and CDR2 from the germline V gene are GTSNPN and SVGIG (reference sequence). Trimming at V came to 0 bases and at J to 5 bases, leaving 11 bases not matched to a gene. The CDR3 spans 17 residues. The CDR3 sequence is CAWSVKFRDRGLHEQYF. In nucleotides, the CDR3 is TGTGCCTGGAGTGTTAAATTCCGGGACAGGGGGCTTCACGAGCAGTACTTC.

The table lists this clone with a count of one. The chain couples TRBV2 to TRBJ1-1; D not certain. Trimming removed 7 bases at V and 2 bases at J, with 14 bases between. CDR1 is SNHLY, CDR2 FYNNEI, per germline. There are 14 residues in the CDR3. The CDR3 is CASKEEGGNTEAFF. CDR3 sequence (DNA): TGTGCCAGCAAGGAGGAGGGAGGAAACACTGAAGCTTTCTTT.

The chain carries TRBV30 and TRBJ1-6; D perhaps matches TRBD1 (6 bases). Germline CDR1 GTSNPN, CDR2 SVGIG (reference sequence). This CDR3 is 15 amino acids long. Trimming took off 4 bases at V and 7 bases at J, with 17 bases between the two ends. The CDR3 is CAWKASTGINSPLHF. Written as DNA, the CDR3 is TGTGCCTGGAAAGCCTCGACAGGAATCAATTCACCCCTCCACTTT.

This chain links TRBV11-2 with TRBJ1-2; maybe TRBD1 (6 bases). Germline CDR1 and CDR2: SGHAT and FQNNGV. Trimming took off 4 bases at V and 3 bases at J, with 15 bases between the two ends. The CDR3 contains 15 residues. Written as DNA, the CDR3 is TGTGCCAGCAGCTGGGACGGCCCAGGGGACTATGGCTACACCTTC. This gives the protein CASSWDGPGDYGYTF.

A remark on this clone: At the DNA level, this CDR3 is encoded by other sequences in the same sample as well. The chain uses TRBV28 and TRBJ1-1; 11 nucleotides agree with TRBD1. V trimming: 7 bases; J trimming: 5 bases; junction bases outside the gene matches: 9. Germline CDR1 reads MDHEN; CDR2 reads SYDVKM. The CDR3 totals 15 residues. The CDR3 DNA reads TGTGCCAGCACCCTGTCCGGGACAGGGGGAACTGAAGCTTTCTTT. Amino acids: CASTLSGTGGTEAFF.

The chain uses TRBV5-5 and TRBJ1-6; the D is unclear. V was trimmed by 2 bases and J by 7 bases, leaving 13 bases between them. The CDR3 sequence is 15 residues long. The V gene's germline CDR1 is SGHKS and CDR2 YYEKEE (reference sequence). The CDR3 coding sequence is TGTGCCAGCAGCTTATCGACTTTAACCAATTCACCCCTCCACTTT. This translates into CASSLSTLTNSPLHF.

In DNA, the CDR3 is TGTGCCAGTAGTAGCGGGGGACAGGGGGCTAGAAACACTGAAGCTTTCTTT. Translated, it gives CASSSGGQGARNTEAFF. The rearrangement links TRBV19 to TRBJ1-1; TRBD1 agrees at 12 bases. CDR1 is LNHDA, CDR2 SQIVND, per germline (reference sequence). Germline trimming cut 4 bases from V and 2 bases from J; bases unmatched to any gene: 8. The CDR3 length is 17 residues.